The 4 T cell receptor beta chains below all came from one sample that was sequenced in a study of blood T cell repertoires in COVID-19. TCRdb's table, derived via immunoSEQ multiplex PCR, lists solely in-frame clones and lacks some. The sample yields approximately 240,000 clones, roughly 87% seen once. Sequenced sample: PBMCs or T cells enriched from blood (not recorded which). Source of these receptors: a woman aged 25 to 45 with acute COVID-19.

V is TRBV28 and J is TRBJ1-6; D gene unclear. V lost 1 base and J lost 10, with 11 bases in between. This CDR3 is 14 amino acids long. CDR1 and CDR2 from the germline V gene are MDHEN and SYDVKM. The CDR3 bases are TGTGCCAGCAGTTTATCCCCAGGTGGGTCACCCCTCCACTTT. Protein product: CASSLSPGGSPLHF.

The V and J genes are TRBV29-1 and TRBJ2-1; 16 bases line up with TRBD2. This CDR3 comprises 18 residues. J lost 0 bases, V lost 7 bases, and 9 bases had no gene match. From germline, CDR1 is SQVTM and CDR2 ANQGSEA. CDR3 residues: CSASSGLAGGSSYNEQFF. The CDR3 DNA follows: TGCAGCGCTTCCTCGGGACTAGCGGGGGGGAGCTCCTACAATGAGCAGTTCTTC.

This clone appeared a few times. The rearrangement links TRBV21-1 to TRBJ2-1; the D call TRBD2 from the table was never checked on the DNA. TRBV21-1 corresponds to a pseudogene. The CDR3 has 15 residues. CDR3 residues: CASSKGLAGGYEQFF. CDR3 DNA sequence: TGTGCCAGCAGCAAGGGACTAGCGGGAGGGTATGAGCAGTTCTTC.

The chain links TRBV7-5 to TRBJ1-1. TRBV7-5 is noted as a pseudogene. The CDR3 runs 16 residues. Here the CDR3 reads CARRSWFLFVVLEAFF. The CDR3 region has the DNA TGTGCCAGAAGGAGTTGGTTTTTGTTTGTTGTTCTTGAAGCTTTCTTT.